Each of the 26 T cell receptor beta chains below was sequenced from the same sample in a study of tumour-infiltrating T cells in Burkitt lymphoma. TCRdb's table, derived via immunoSEQ multiplex PCR, lists solely in-frame clones and lacks some. The repertoire includes 15,000 to 20,000 clones, roughly 85% of them detected once, and over 2% sits in the top ten. The sequenced sample consisted of tumor tissue. These receptors were taken from a human donor with diffuse large B-cell lymphoma.

The chain combines TRBV7-2 with TRBJ1-3; a possible D gene is TRBD1 (5 bases). CDR3 length: 15 amino acids. Trimming removed 3 bases from V and 2 bases from J, with 11 bases in between. Germline V gene data show CDR1 as SGHTA and CDR2 as FQGNSA. The CDR3 nucleotides read TGTGCCAGCAGCTTCACCGGGACGGCTGGAAACACCATATATTTT. It translates to CASSFTGTAGNTIYF.

The rearrangement joins TRBV10-3 to TRBJ1-4; D may be TRBD1 (6 bases). CDR1 and CDR2 (germline): ENHRY, SYGVKD. V dropped 0 bases and J dropped 5 bases, with 10 bases sitting between them. CDR3 length equals 15 residues. The CDR3 DNA reads as TGTGCCATCAGTGAGTCCGGACAGCCCAATGAAAAACTGTTTTTT. Protein: CAISESGQPNEKLFF.

The chain has TRBV7-9 and TRBJ2-7; the match to TRBD2 covers 10 bases. Germline values: CDR1 SEHNR, CDR2 FQNEAQ (reference sequence). The CDR3 covers 14 residues. V was clipped by 5 bases and J by 5 bases; unmatched bases: 6. CDR3 nucleotides: TGTGCCAGCAGCCTTACTAGCGGGAACAACGAGCAGTACTTC. Translating gives CASSLTSGNNEQYF.

The rearrangement uses TRBV19 and TRBJ1-5; D is ambiguous. This CDR3 has 15 amino acids. Germline V gene lookup returns CDR1 LNHDA and CDR2 SQIVND (reference sequence). The V gene lost 1 base and the J gene lost 3 bases, with 10 bases spanning the gap. CDR3 DNA: TGTGCCAGTAGTATAGGAGGACGGTTCAATCAGCCCCAGCATTTT. Its protein is CASSIGGRFNQPQHF.

The rearrangement uses TRBV6-1 and TRBJ2-7; 7 bases line up with TRBD1. Germline V gives CDR1 MNHNS, CDR2 SASEGT. Losses at the gene ends were 3 bases for V and 0 bases for J; bases not matched to a gene: 5. The CDR3 extends over 15 amino acids. CDR3 loop: CASSDVWDSSYEQYF. CDR3 bases: TGTGCCAGCAGTGACGTTTGGGACAGCTCCTACGAGCAGTACTTC.

This clone was detected only a few times. The chain couples TRBV27 to TRBJ1-6; D is uncertain. Germline CDR1 MNHEY, CDR2 SMNVEV (reference sequence). The CDR3 contains 13 residues. Trimming removed 2 bases at V and 10 bases at J, with 9 bases between. CDR3 residues: CASSLTTRSPLHF. The CDR3 DNA is TGTGCCAGCAGTTTAACTACTCGCTCACCCCTCCACTTT.

The chain uses TRBV13 and TRBJ2-7; possible D gene TRBD2, 6 bases. CDR3 length equals 13 residues. Germline CDR1 reads PRHDT; CDR2 reads FYEKMQ (reference sequence). V gave up 4 bases and J gave up 3 bases, with 10 bases separating them. As DNA, the CDR3 is TGTGCCAGCAGCTCGACTAGAAGCTACGAGCAGTACTTC. The encoded protein is CASSSTRSYEQYF.

The chain has TRBV9 and TRBJ2-3, with D possibly matching TRBD2 (5 bases). From germline, CDR1 is SGDLS and CDR2 YYNGEE. V was trimmed by 0 bases and J by 8 bases, leaving 16 bases between them. The CDR3 consists of 15 residues. The DNA for the CDR3 is TGTGCCAGCAGCGTAGAGGCTAGCCTTATTTCTACGCAGTATTTT. As protein: CASSVEASLISTQYF.

The chain carries TRBV11-2 and TRBJ2-7; D not resolved. The germline V gene has CDR1 SGHAT and CDR2 FQNNGV. Trimming stripped 2 bases from V and 6 bases from J, with 5 bases between. CDR3 length equals 11 residues. This CDR3 is CASSLNTEQYF. The CDR3 DNA sequence: TGTGCCAGCAGCTTAAATACCGAGCAGTACTTC.

V gene TRBV6-5 combines with J gene TRBJ2-5, with 12 bases aligning to TRBD2. The CDR3 is made up of 15 amino acids. With V trimmed by 6 bases and J by 1 base, 3 bases remained unmatched. Germline V gene data show CDR1 as MNHEY and CDR2 as SVGAGI. The chain's CDR3 is CASSRTSGTQETQYF. The DNA for the CDR3 is TGTGCCAGCAGCCGGACTAGCGGGACCCAAGAGACCCAGTACTTC.

The CDR3 loop is CASSIVNTEAFF. Written as DNA, the CDR3 is TGTGCCAGTAGTATAGTTAACACTGAAGCTTTCTTT. V usage is TRBV19 and J usage is TRBJ1-1; D remains ambiguous. The CDR3 consists of 12 residues. Germline assignment: CDR1 LNHDA and CDR2 SQIVND (reference sequence). Trimming cost V 1 base and J 2 bases, with 2 bases left between them.

The chain employs TRBV5-1 and TRBJ2-7; 12 bases are a match to TRBD2. Germline-derived CDR1 and CDR2 are SGHRS and YFSETQ. V gave up 0 bases and J gave up 7 bases; unmatched junction bases: 5. CDR3 size: 15 residues. This CDR3 reads CASSLGSGLAGEQYF. The CDR3 DNA follows: TGCGCCAGCAGCTTGGGGTCCGGACTAGCGGGAGAGCAGTACTTC.

The gene calls are TRBV4-2 and TRBJ2-7; 9 bases fit TRBD1. CDR1 is LGHNA, CDR2 YNFKEQ, per germline. This CDR3 comprises 14 residues. V lost 2 bases to trimming and J lost 4 bases; unmatched junction nucleotides: 3. The CDR3 is CASSQPGQGYEQYF. CDR3 in DNA: TGTGCCAGCAGCCAACCGGGACAGGGTTACGAGCAGTACTTC.

V is TRBV9 and J is TRBJ2-6, with no clear D. This CDR3 is 16 amino acids long. Trimming left V 0 bases short and J 0 bases short, with 7 bases between. Germline V gene sequence: CDR1 SGDLS, CDR2 YYNGEE. The DNA of the CDR3 is TGTGCCAGCAGCGTAGAAGAGATCTCTGGGGCCAACGTCCTGACTTTC. Encoded protein: CASSVEEISGANVLTF. Looking up the rest from reference TRBV9 and TRBJ2-6 gives the full variable domain: DSGVTQTPKHLITATGQRVTLRCSPRSGDLSVYWYQQSLDQGLQFLIQYYNGEERAKGNILERFSAQQFPDLHSELNLSSLELGDSALYFCASSVEEISGANVLTFGAGSRLTVL.

This rearrangement joins TRBV11-1 to TRBJ2-1, with D unclear. Germline CDR1 reads SGHAT; CDR2 reads FQDESV (reference sequence). Trimming stripped 1 base from V and 1 base from J, with 11 bases between. The CDR3 totals 16 residues. The CDR3 DNA reads as TGTGCCAGCAGCTTAGAATTGGCGGTATCCTACAATGAGCAGTTCTTC. Protein sequence: CASSLELAVSYNEQFF.

This chain uses TRBV27 with TRBJ1-5, with a weak D call TRBD1 (6 bases). From germline, CDR1 is MNHEY and CDR2 SMNVEV (reference sequence). The CDR3 totals 16 residues. Trimming shortened V by 3 bases and J by 3 bases, and 15 bases separated the two germline ends. The CDR3 DNA follows: TGTGCCAGCAGTTTCGTCTGGGACATCTTCAATCAGCCCCAGCATTTT. As protein: CASSFVWDIFNQPQHF.

The genes are TRBV6-1 and TRBJ1-2; 8 positions match TRBD1. Germline V gene lookup returns CDR1 MNHNS and CDR2 SASEGT. The V and J ends lost 2 bases and 8 bases, in that order; junction bases with no gene match: 7. CDR3 length equals 14 residues. The CDR3 coding sequence is TGTGCCAGCAGTGAATTCCAGGGGGCGAACGGCTACACCTTC. Translating it yields CASSEFQGANGYTF.

Points on this clone: Germline is not matched at one junction end, which may reflect a read error. J is TRBJ1-2 and V is TRBV19, with a possible D match to TRBD1 (6 bases). This CDR3 contains 14 residues. The germline CDR1 and CDR2 sequences are LNHDA and SQIVND (reference sequence). The chain's CDR3 is CASRNRDLFYGYTF. The DNA for the CDR3 is TGTGCCAGTAGGAACAGGGACCTATTCTATGGTTACACCTTC.

The chain joins TRBV7-8 to TRBJ2-1, with a tentative D call TRBD2 (5 bases). Germline values: CDR1 SGHVS, CDR2 FQNEAQ. The germline V and J ends were trimmed by 4 bases and 9 bases, with 16 bases remaining between them. The CDR3 totals 14 residues. The CDR3 sequence is CASSSPVSGSEQFF. The CDR3 nucleotides are TGTGCCAGCAGCTCCCCGGTTAGTGGGAGTGAGCAGTTCTTC.

The chain employs TRBV7-2 and TRBJ1-6; D unclear. The V gene's germline CDR1 is SGHTA and CDR2 FQGNSA. Deletions cut 3 bases from V and 7 bases from J, with 10 bases between. The CDR3 runs 14 residues. CDR3 amino acids: CASSFHGQNSPLHF. CDR3 nucleotides: TGTGCCAGCAGCTTCCACGGGCAGAATTCACCCCTCCACTTT.

The chain is built from TRBV11-2 and TRBJ1-1; D gene uncertain. The ends were cut back, 2 bases at V and 5 bases at J, with 15 bases in the middle. The CDR3 consists of 15 residues. In germline, CDR1 is SGHAT, CDR2 FQNNGV. The CDR3 DNA is TGTGCCAGCAGCTTACCGTTGGAGGCGGGGACTGAAGCTTTCTTT. Amino acids: CASSLPLEAGTEAFF.

As for this clone: At one boundary the junction diverges from the germline segment, which might be a read error. The chain combines TRBV5-6 with TRBJ2-3; D perhaps matches TRBD2 (6 bases). The CDR3 length is 14 residues. Germline V gene sequence: CDR1 SGHDT, CDR2 YYEEEE. The CDR3 protein is CASSLGGATDMQYF. The CDR3 nucleotides read TGTGCCAGCAGCTTGGGCGGGGCCACAGATATGCAGTATTTT.

The chain links TRBV6-1 to TRBJ2-1; D is unclear. This CDR3 has 11 residues. V gave up 2 bases and J gave up 7 bases, with 3 bases separating them. Looked up from germline, CDR1 is MNHNS and CDR2 is SASEGT. The CDR3 coding sequence is TGTGCCAGCAGTGAACGGAATGAGCAGTTCTTC. Translated: CASSERNEQFF.

The chain recombines TRBV7-2 with TRBJ1-6; D not resolved. Germline assignment: CDR1 SGHTA and CDR2 FQGNSA. The V end was cut by 5 bases, the J end by 5 bases, with 19 bases between. The CDR3 runs to 17 residues. CDR3 DNA: TGTGCCAGCAGCCCTGAAGGGTTTTCGGGGAATAATTCACCCCTCCACTTT. Encoded protein: CASSPEGFSGNNSPLHF.

This rearrangement joins TRBV27 to TRBJ1-1; D remains unclear. The germline V and J ends were trimmed by 3 bases and 1 base, with 6 bases remaining between them. The germline gives CDR1 MNHEY, CDR2 SMNVEV (reference sequence). The CDR3 length is 13 residues. Written as DNA, the CDR3 is TGTGCCAGCAGTTTCTCCGGGAACACTGAAGCTTTCTTT. This gives the protein CASSFSGNTEAFF.

The chain links TRBV11-2 to TRBJ2-7; maybe TRBD2 (7 bases). Between the trimmed V and J ends, which lost 6 bases and 4 bases, there was a span of 13 bases. Germline lookup yields CDR1 SGHAT and CDR2 FQNNGV. The CDR3 length is 13 residues. Here the CDR3 reads CASRGRGRYEQYF. The CDR3 coding sequence is TGTGCCAGCAGGGGGAGGGGGAGGTACGAGCAGTACTTC. The complete variable domain, with remaining parts taken from reference TRBV11-2 and TRBJ2-7, reads EAGVAQSPRYKIIEKRQSVAFWCNPISGHATLYWYQQILGQGPKLLIQFQNNGVVDDSQLPKDRFSAERLKGVDSTLKIQPAKLEDSAVYLCASRGRGRYEQYFGPGTRLTVT.